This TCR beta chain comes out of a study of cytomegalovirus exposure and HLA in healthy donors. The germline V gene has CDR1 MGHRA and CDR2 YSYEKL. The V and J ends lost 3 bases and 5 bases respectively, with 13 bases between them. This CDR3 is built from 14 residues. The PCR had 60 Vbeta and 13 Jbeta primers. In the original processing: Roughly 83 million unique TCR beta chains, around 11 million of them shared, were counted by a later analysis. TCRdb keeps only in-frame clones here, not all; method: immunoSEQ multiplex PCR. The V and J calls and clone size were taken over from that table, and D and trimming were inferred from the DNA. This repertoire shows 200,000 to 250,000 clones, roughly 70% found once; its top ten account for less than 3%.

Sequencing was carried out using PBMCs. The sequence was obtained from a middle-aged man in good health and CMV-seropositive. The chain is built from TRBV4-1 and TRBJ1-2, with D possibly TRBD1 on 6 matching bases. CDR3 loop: CASSHTRGVYGYTF. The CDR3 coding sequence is TGCGCCAGCAGCCATACCAGGGGAGTATATGGCTACACCTTC.